One T cell receptor beta chain is described in this entry. This entry belongs to a study of T cell changes during pregnancy in multiple sclerosis. The ends were cut back, 2 bases at V and 3 bases at J, with 10 bases in the middle. CDR3 size: 15 residues. Germline V gene lookup returns CDR1 LGHNA and CDR2 YNFKEQ. Clones were sequenced by immunoSEQ multiplex PCR, and TCRdb holds only the in-frame ones, with some missing. Found here are about 29,000 clones, about 88% of them singletons; the top ten hold approximately 6.8%. This chain uses TRBV4-2 with TRBJ1-4; D is undetermined. The sequencing used CD8+ T cells from peripheral blood mononuclear cells, collected after pregnancy. The TCR sequence derives from a female donor with multiple sclerosis, enrolled in a pregnancy study. The CDR3, as DNA: TGTGCCAGCAGCCAACCGGCCGAGGCTAATGAAAAACTGTTTTTT. Protein product: CASSQPAEANEKLFF.